The 3 T cell receptor beta chains in this list originate from one sample, sequenced in a study of T cell responses to AZD1222 COVID-19 vaccine. The assay was immunoSEQ multiplex PCR, and TCRdb's table has in-frame clones only and misses some. The data hold some 100,000 clones, with 85% to 90% observed a single time. The sequences come from peripheral blood, collected on day 0 of AZD1222 vaccination. The receptors shown here come from an adult in good health.

The chain uses TRBV12-3 or TRBV12-4 and TRBJ2-5, with D perhaps TRBD1 or TRBD2 (6 bases each). The germline V and J ends were trimmed by 6 bases and 9 bases, with 17 bases remaining between them. This CDR3 region has 13 residues. CDR3 sequence: CASRQIQGGSQYF. DNA of the CDR3: TGTGCCAGCAGACAGATACAGGGAGGATCCCAGTACTTC.

J is TRBJ2-6 and V is TRBV28; D gene ambiguous. This CDR3 has 15 residues. The germline V gene has CDR1 MDHEN and CDR2 SYDVKM. The V end was cut by 7 bases, the J end by 0 bases, with 10 bases between. CDR3: CASIPEPSGANVLTF. The CDR3 coding sequence is TGTGCCAGCATCCCAGAACCCTCTGGGGCCAACGTCCTGACTTTC.

The chain recombines TRBV19 with TRBJ2-3; 8 bases map to TRBD2. The CDR3 sequence is 15 residues long. Germline V gives CDR1 LNHDA, CDR2 SQIVND (reference sequence). J was trimmed by 6 bases and V by 4 bases; bases with no gene match: 9. The CDR3 spells CASSNQAGGGDTQYF. The CDR3 nucleotides read TGTGCCAGTAGTAATCAGGCGGGAGGCGGGGATACGCAGTATTTT. The entire variable domain, with the rest obtained from reference TRBV19 and TRBJ2-3, is as follows: DGGITQSPKYLFRKEGQNVTLSCEQNLNHDAMYWYRQDPGQGLRLIYYSQIVNDFQKGDIAEGYSVSREKKESFPLTVTSAQKNPTAFYLCASSNQAGGGDTQYFGPGTRLTVL.